Listed here is a single T cell receptor beta chain. Antigen: not known. Assay used: immunoSEQ multiplex PCR; TCRdb lists only in-frame clones, some missing. The sample carries roughly 97,000 clones, around 91% recorded once. The sample comes from a study of T cell responses to AZD1222 COVID-19 vaccine. Notes on the study in general: Increased Spike-specific TCR breadth and depth were observed after two AZD1222 doses.

V lost 3 bases and J lost 8, with 13 bases in between. The CDR3 totals 12 residues. Germline V gene data show CDR1 as DFQATT and CDR2 as SNEGSKA (reference sequence). This sequence was found in an adult in good health. Material: peripheral blood, obtained on day 0 of AZD1222 vaccination. The chain combines TRBV20-1 with TRBJ1-2; D gene unclear. CDR3 residues: CSASGGKRGYTF. The CDR3 bases are TGCAGTGCTAGTGGAGGAAAGCGGGGCTACACCTTC.